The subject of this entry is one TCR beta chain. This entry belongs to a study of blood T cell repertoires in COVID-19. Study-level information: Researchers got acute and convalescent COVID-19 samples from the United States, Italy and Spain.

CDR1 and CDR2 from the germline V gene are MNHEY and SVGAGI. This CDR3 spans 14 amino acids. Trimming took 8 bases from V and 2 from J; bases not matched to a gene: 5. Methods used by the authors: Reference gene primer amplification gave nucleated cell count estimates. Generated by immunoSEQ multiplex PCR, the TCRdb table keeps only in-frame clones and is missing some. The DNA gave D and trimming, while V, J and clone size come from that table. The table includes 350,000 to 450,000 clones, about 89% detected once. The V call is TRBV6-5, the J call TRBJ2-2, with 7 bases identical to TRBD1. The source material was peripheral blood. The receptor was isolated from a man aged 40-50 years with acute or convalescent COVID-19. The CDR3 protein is CASRTGENTGELFF. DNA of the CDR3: TGTGCCAGCCGGACAGGAGAAAACACCGGGGAGCTGTTTTTT.